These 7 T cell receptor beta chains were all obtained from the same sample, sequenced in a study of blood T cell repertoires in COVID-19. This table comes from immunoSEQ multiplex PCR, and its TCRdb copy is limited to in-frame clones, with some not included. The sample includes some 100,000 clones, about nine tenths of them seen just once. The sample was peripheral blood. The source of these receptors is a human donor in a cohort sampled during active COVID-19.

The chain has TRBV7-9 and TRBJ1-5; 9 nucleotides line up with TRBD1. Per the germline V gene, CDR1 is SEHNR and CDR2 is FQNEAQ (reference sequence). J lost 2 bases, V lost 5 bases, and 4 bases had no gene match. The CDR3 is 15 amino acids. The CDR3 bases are TGTGCCAGCAGCCAGGGACAGGGAGGCAATCAGCCCCAGCATTTT. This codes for CASSQGQGGNQPQHF.

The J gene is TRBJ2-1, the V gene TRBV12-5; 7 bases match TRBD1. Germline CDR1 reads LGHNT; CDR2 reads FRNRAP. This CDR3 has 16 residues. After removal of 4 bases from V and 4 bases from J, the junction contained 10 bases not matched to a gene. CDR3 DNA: TGTGCTAGTGGTTCTCTATCCGGGACAGCTTACAATGAGCAGTTCTTC. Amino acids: CASGSLSGTAYNEQFF.

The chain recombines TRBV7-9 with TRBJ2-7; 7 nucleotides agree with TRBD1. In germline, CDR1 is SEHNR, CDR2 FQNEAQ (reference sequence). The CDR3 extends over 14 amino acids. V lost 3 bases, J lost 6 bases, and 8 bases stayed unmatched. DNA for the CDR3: TGTGCCAGCAGCTTTGCAACAGGGGACGGCGAGCAGTACTTC. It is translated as CASSFATGDGEQYF.

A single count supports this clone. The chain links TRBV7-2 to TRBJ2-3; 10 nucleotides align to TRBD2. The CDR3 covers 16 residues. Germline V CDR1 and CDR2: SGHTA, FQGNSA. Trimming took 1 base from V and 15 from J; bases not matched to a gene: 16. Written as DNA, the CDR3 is TGTGCCAGCAGCTTAGTTGGTAGCGGGGGGCCAATACGGGGCTATTTT. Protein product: CASSLVGSGGPIRGYF.

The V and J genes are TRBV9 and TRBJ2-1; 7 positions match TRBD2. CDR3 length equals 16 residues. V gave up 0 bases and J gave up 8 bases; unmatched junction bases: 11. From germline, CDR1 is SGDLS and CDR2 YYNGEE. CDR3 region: CASSVAEGGPSDEQFF. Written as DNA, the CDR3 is TGTGCCAGCAGCGTAGCCGAGGGAGGGCCCTCGGATGAGCAGTTCTTC.

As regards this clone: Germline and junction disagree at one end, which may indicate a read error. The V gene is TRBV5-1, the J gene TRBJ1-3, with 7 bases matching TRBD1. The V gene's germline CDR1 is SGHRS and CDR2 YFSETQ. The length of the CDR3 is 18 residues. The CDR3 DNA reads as TGCGCCAGCAGTTTGGTTCTGTCAGGGGGTGCCTCTGGAAACACCATATATTTT. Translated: CASSLVLSGGASGNTIYF.

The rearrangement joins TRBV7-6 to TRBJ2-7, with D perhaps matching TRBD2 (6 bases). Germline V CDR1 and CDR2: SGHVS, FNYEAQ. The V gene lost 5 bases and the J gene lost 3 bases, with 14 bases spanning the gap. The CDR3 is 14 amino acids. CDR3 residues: CASSPTPGLYEQYF. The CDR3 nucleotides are TGTGCCAGCAGCCCCACCCCGGGACTCTACGAGCAGTACTTC. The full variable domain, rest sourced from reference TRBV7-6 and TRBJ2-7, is GAGVSQSPRYKVTKRGQDVALRCDPISGHVSLYWYRQALGQGPEFLTYFNYEAQQDKSGLPNDRFSAERPEGSISTLTIQRTEQRDSAMYRCASSPTPGLYEQYFGPGTRLTVT.